The sequence of this T cell receptor (beta chain) was determined in a study of beta chain features in type 1 diabetes. The study, taken as a whole, reports: No resolution was reached here on whether HLA type influences TCRB rearrangement. Whatever favoring of shorter templates PCR might show would apply equally to patients and controls.

CD45RO/CCR7/CD25/CD127/CD95/CD27 staining was used to isolate CD4+ naive, central memory, regulatory and stem cell-like memory cells by sorting. J lost 1 base, V lost 10 bases, and 11 bases had no gene match. Germline V lookup: CDR1 SEHNR, CDR2 FQNEAQ (reference sequence). This CDR3 spans 15 amino acids. As concerns this clone: The target antigen is unknown.

Every isolated RNA sample was fully reverse transcribed, so sequencing captured expressed TCRB transcripts. Around 3.57 million reads was the average for naive, central memory and regulatory T cell samples. Libraries were prepared by immunoSEQ multiplex PCR; TCRdb keeps only in-frame clonotypes and omits some of them. The sample has roughly 180,000 clones, approximately 13% seen once; the top ten hold approximately 0.64%. The chain links TRBV7-9 to TRBJ2-3; TRBD2 aligns across 7 bases. Sequencing was performed on central memory CD4+ T cells from blood. This clonotype was sampled from a woman in her late teens or twenties in good health. The CDR3 loop is CATTRAGARTDTQYF. CDR3 DNA: TGTGCCACCACACGGGCGGGAGCCCGCACAGATACGCAGTATTTT. Using reference TRBV7-9 and TRBJ2-3 for the parts outside the CDR3, the full variable domain is DTGVSQNPRHKITKRGQNVTFRCDPISEHNRLYWYRQTLGQGPEFLTYFQNEAQLEKSRLLSDRFSAERPKGSFSTLEIQRTEQGDSAMYLCATTRAGARTDTQYFGPGTRLTVL.